Included here is one T cell receptor (beta chain) sequence, with context. V was cut by 6 bases and J by 2 bases, with 5 bases left in between. CDR1 is ENHRY and CDR2 is SYGVKD in the germline V gene. This CDR3 comprises 11 residues. The data stem from a study of CD8+CD57+ T cells in acquired aplastic anemia. Looking at the study overall: Each DNA sample taken from sorted CD4+ and CD8+ cells came to 3 to 4 ug on average.

The template for TCR beta VDJ and CDR3 sequence profiling was genomic DNA. Using its own MiXCR run on the reads, TCRdb lists one record per CDR3 protein. Seen here are 180,000 or so distinct CDR3 sequences, 63% observed once, and the top ten hold 42%. It was patients with CD8+CD57+ cell expansion by flow cytometry who were chosen for sequencing. Every patient was diagnosed with severe acquired aplastic anemia. By the time of blood sampling, patients had still received no therapy. The sample taken for sequencing was sorted CD4+, CD8+, or CD8+CD57+ T cells (not recorded which) from PBMCs. This sequence originates from a human donor with aplastic anemia. This chain uses TRBV10-3 with TRBJ2-7; D is unresolved. CDR3 sequence: CAISDTYEQYF. CDR3 coding DNA: TGTGCCATCAGCGACACCTACGAGCAGTACTTC.